This T cell receptor beta chain was identified during a study of regulatory T cells in long-lasting Graves disease. The time point is: newly diagnosed GD, antithyroid drugs for less than 3 months. PBMC-extracted RNA yielded the TCR library. This clonotype was picked up many times. Its specificity is unknown. Study-level points and caveats: The study found TRBV28, TRBJ1-2 and TRBJ2-5 favored in persistent disease.

Arm-PCR of CDR3 regions with iRepertoire HTBI primers generated TCR beta libraries. TCRdb passed the multiplex PCR reads through MiXCR, listing each CDR3 protein once. This sample has about 540,000 distinct CDR3 sequences; approximately 15% occur once, and the top ten carry roughly 9.7%. With 0 bases removed from V and 6 bases from J, the gap between germline ends came to 24 bases. The CDR3 consists of 18 residues. Germline V gives CDR1 DFQATT, CDR2 SNEGSKA (reference sequence). Another study also made use of these data, one on T cells in Graves' hyperthyroidism and ophthalmopathy. This second study says: The HTBI primer set drove a first-round RT-PCR of the TCR CDR3.

The chain has TRBV20-1 and TRBJ2-1, with D possibly matching TRBD1 (5 bases). This receptor was identified in a man aged 25 to 40 with Graves disease. The specimen was peripheral blood mononuclear cells (PBMCs), collected at new diagnosis, from a patient treated with antithyroid drugs. CDR3 loop: CSARDPAGWGTRSNEQFF. The CDR3 coding sequence is TGCAGTGCTAGAGATCCGGCAGGGTGGGGTACCCGATCCAATGAGCAGTTCTTC.